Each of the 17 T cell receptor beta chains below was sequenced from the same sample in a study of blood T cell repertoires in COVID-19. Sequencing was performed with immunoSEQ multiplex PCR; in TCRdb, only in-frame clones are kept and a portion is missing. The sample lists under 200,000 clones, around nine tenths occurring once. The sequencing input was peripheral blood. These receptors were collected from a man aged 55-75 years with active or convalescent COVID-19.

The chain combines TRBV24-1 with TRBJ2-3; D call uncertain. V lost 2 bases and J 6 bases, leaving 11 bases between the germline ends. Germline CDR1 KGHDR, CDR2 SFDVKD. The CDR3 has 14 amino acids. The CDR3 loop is CATSDWRKGDTQYF. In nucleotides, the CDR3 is TGTGCCACCAGTGATTGGCGGAAAGGCGATACGCAGTATTTT.

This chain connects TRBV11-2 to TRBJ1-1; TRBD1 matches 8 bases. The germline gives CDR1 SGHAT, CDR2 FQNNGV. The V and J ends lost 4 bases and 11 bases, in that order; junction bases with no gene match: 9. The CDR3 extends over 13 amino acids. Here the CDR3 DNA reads TGTGCCAGCAGCTCTCAAGGCAGGGGGCGCGCTTTCTTT. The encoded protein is CASSSQGRGRAFF.

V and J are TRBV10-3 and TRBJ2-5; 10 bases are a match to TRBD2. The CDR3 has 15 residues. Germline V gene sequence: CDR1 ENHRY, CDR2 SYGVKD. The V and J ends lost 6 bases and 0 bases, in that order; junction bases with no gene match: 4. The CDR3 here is CAIRTSGSDQETQYF. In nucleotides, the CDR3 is TGTGCCATCAGGACTAGCGGGTCAGACCAAGAGACCCAGTACTTC.

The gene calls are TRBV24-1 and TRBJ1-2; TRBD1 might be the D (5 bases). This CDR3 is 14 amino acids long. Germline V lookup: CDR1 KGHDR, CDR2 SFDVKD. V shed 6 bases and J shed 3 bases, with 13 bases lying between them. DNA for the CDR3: TGTGCCACCAGTAGGGACGGAGGGGACTATGGCTACACCTTC. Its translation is CATSRDGGDYGYTF.

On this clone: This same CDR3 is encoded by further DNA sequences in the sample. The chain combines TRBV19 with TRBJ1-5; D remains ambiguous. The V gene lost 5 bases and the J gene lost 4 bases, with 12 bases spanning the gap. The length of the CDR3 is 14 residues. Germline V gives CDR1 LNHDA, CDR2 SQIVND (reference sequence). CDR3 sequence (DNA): TGTGCCAGTAGTTTTGGGCAGACAAATCAGCCCCAGCATTTT. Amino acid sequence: CASSFGQTNQPQHF.

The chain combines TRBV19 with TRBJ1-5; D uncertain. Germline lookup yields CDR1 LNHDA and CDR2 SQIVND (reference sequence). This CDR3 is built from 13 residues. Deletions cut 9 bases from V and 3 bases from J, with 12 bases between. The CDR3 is CASRGVLNQPQHF. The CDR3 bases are TGTGCCAGCCGCGGGGTTCTCAATCAGCCCCAGCATTTT.

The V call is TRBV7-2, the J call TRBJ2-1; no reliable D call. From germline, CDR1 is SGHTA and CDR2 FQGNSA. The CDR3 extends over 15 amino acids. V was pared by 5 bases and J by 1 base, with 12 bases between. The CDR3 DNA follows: TGTGCCAGCAGCCTAACCTTTTCATCCTACAATGAGCAGTTCTTC. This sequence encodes CASSLTFSSYNEQFF.

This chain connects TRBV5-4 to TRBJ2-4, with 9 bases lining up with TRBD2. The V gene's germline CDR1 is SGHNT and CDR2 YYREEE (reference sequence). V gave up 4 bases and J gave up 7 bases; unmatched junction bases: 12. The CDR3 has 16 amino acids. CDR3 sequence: CASSDSRGGRKNIQYF. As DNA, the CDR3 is TGTGCCAGCAGCGATTCGCGGGGGGGCCGGAAGAACATTCAGTACTTC.

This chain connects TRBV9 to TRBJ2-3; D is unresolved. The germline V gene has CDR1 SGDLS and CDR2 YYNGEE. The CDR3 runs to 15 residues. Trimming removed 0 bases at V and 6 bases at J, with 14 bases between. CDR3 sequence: CASSVAPAASDTQYF. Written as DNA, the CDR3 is TGTGCCAGCAGCGTAGCACCCGCGGCCTCCGATACGCAGTATTTT.

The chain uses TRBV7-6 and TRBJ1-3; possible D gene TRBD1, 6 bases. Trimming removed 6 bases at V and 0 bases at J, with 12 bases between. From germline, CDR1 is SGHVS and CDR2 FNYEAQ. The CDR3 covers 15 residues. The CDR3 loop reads CASSPQGSSGNTIYF. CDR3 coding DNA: TGTGCCAGCAGTCCACAGGGAAGCTCTGGAAACACCATATATTTT. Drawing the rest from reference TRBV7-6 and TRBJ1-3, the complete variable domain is GAGVSQSPRYKVTKRGQDVALRCDPISGHVSLYWYRQALGQGPEFLTYFNYEAQQDKSGLPNDRFSAERPEGSISTLTIQRTEQRDSAMYRCASSPQGSSGNTIYFGEGSWLTVV.

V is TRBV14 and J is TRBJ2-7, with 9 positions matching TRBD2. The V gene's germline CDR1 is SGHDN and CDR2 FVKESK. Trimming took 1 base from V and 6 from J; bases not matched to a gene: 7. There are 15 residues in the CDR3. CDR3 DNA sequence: TGTGCCAGCAGCCAAGCCCGCGGGGGGGCGGTCGAGCAGTACTTC. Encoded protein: CASSQARGGAVEQYF.

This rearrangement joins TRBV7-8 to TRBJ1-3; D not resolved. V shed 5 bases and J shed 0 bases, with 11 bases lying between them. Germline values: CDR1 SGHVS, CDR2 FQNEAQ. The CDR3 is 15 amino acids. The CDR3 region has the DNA TGTGCCAGCAGCCCGAGGATCGTCTCTGGAAACACCATATATTTT. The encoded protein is CASSPRIVSGNTIYF.

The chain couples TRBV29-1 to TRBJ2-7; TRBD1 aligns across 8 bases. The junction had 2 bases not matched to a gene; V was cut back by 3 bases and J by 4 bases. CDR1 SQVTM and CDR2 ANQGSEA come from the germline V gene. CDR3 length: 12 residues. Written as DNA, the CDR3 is TGCAGCGTTGAGGGGACAGGATACGAGCAGTACTTC. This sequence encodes CSVEGTGYEQYF.

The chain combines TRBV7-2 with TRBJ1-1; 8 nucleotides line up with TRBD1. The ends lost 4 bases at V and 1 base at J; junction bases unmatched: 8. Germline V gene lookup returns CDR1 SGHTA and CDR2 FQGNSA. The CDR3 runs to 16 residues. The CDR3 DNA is TGTGCCAGCAGCTGGAGATGGGGGACAGGGAACACTGAAGCTTTCTTT. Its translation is CASSWRWGTGNTEAFF.

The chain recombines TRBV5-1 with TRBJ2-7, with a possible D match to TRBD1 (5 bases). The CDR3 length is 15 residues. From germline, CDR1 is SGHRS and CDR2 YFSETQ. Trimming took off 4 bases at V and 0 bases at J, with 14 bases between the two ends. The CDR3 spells CASSLQGRGSYEQYF. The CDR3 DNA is TGCGCCAGCAGCCTCCAGGGAAGGGGCTCCTACGAGCAGTACTTC.

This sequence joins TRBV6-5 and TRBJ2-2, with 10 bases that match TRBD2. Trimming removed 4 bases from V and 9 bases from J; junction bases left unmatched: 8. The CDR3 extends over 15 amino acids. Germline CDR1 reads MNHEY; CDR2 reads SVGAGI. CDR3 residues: CASSSSGTSERELFF. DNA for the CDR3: TGTGCCAGCAGTTCCTCCGGGACTAGCGAAAGGGAGCTGTTTTTT.

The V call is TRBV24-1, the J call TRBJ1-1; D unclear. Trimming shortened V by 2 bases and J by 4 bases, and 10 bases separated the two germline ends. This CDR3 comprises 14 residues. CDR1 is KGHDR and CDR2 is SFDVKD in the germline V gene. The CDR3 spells CATSDSSRPTEAFF. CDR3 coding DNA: TGTGCCACCAGTGATTCTTCCAGGCCCACTGAAGCTTTCTTT.